This TCR beta chain was identified in a study of blood T cell repertoires in COVID-19. The overall study: Acute and convalescent COVID-19 specimens originated in the United States, Italy and Spain. PBMCs, B-cell-depleted T cells, or T cells were the source of the cDNA or gDNA that made up the material.

Original data processing: Researchers report that nucleated cell counts were estimated from reference gene primer amplification. Here immunoSEQ multiplex PCR was the method, and the copy in TCRdb shows in-frame clones only, minus some. From that table come the V and J calls and clone size; the DNA was used to work out D and trimming. The repertoire holds tens of thousands of clones, with about four fifths as singletons. The CDR3 runs to 15 residues. The V end lost 3 bases, the J end lost 3 bases, and 11 bases lay between the germline ends. CDR1 LNHDA and CDR2 SQIVND come from the germline V gene (reference sequence).

This receptor was identified in a woman aged 55-75 years with acute or convalescent COVID-19. The sample was peripheral blood. The chain has TRBV19 and TRBJ2-2; maybe TRBD1 (5 bases). The chain's CDR3 is CASSIGQGYTGELFF. For the CDR3, the DNA is TGTGCCAGTAGTATCGGCCAGGGCTACACCGGGGAGCTGTTTTTT.